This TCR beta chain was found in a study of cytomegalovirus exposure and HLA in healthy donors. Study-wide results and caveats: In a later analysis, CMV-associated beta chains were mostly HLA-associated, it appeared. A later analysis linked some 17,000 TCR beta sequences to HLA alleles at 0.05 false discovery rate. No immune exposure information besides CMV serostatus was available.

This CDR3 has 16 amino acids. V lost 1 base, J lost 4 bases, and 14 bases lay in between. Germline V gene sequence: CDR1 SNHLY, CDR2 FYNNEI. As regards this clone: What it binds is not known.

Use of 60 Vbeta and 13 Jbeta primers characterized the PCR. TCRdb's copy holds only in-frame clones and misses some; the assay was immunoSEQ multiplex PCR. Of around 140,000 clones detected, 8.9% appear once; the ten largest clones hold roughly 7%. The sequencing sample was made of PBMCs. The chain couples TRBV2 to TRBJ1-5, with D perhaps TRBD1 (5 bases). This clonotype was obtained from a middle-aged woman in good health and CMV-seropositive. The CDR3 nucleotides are TGTGCCAGCAGTGAAGGGGGCAGGCGAGTAAATCAGCCCCAGCATTTT. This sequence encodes CASSEGGRRVNQPQHF. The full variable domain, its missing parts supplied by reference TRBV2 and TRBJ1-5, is EPEVTQTPSHQVTQMGQEVILRCVPISNHLYFYWYRQILGQKVEFLVSFYNNEISEKSEIFDDQFSVERPDGSNFTLKIRSTKLEDSAMYFCASSEGGRRVNQPQHFGDGTRLSIL.